This TCR beta chain stems from a study of blood T cell repertoires in COVID-19. Study overall: Sources were T cells, B-cell-depleted T cells, or PBMCs; the material itself was cDNA or gDNA.

The germline V gene encodes CDR1 KGHDR and CDR2 SFDVKD. Between the trimmed V and J ends, which lost 3 bases and 4 bases, there was a span of 12 bases. The CDR3 runs 16 residues. Per the original data handling: Amplification from reference gene primers served as the basis for estimated nucleated cell counts. This table comes from immunoSEQ multiplex PCR, and its TCRdb copy is limited to in-frame clones, with some not included. V and J calls plus clone size are reproduced from that table; the DNA served to infer D and trimming. This table holds 65,000 to 70,000 clones, approximately 92% found once. The V gene is TRBV24-1, the J gene TRBJ2-6; D is unresolved. The sequencing sample was made of peripheral blood. This sequence was found in a human donor with active COVID-19. The donor label of this sample is uncertain. DNA for the CDR3: TGTGCCACCAGTGATCCACAGACAACGGGGGCCAACGTCCTGACTTTC. It codes for CATSDPQTTGANVLTF.